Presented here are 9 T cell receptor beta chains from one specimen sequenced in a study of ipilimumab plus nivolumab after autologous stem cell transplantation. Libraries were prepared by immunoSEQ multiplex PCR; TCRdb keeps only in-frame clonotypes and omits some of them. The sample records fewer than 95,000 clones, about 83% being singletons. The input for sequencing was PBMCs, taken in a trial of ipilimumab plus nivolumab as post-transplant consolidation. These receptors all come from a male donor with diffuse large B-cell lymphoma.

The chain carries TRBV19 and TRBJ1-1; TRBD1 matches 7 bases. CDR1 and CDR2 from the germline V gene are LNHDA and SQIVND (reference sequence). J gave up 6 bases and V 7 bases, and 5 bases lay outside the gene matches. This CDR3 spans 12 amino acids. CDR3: CASTIGTAEAFF. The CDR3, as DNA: TGTGCCAGTACCATTGGGACAGCTGAAGCTTTCTTT.

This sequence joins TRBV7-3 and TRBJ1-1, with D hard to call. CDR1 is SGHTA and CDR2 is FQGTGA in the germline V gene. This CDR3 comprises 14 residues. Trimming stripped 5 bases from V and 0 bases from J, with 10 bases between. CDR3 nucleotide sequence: TGTGCCAGCAGCCCCAGCCCCATGAACACTGAAGCTTTCTTT. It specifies CASSPSPMNTEAFF.

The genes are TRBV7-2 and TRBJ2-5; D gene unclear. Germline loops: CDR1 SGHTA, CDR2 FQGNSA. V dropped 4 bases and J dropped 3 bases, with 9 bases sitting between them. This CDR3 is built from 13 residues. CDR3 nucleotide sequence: TGTGCCAGCAGCTCACGTGGAGAAGAGACCCAGTACTTC. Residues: CASSSRGEETQYF.

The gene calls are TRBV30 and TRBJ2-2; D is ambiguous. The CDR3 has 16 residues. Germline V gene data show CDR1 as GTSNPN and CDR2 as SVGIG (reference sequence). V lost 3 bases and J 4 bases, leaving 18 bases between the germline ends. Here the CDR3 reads CAWSRYRHAATGELFF. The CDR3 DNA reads TGTGCCTGGAGCCGCTACCGACACGCGGCCACCGGGGAGCTGTTTTTT. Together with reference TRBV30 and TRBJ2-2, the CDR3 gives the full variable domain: SQTIHQWPATLVQPVGSPLSLECTVEGTSNPNLYWYRQAAGRGLQLLFYSVGIGQISSEVPQNLSASRPQDRQFILSSKKLLLSDSGFYLCAWSRYRHAATGELFFGEGSRLTVL.

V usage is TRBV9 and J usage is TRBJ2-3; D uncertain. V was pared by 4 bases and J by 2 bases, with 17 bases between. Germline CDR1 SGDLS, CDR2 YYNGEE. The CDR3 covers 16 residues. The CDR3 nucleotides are TGTGCCAGCAGCCGTACATTACAAGGGCCCACAGATACGCAGTATTTT. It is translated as CASSRTLQGPTDTQYF.

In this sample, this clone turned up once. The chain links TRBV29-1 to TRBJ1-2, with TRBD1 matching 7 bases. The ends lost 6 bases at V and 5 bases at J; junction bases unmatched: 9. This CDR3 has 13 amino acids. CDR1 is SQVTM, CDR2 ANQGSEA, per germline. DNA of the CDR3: TGCAGCGTCGATGGGACAGCTCAGTATGGCTACACCTTC. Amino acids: CSVDGTAQYGYTF. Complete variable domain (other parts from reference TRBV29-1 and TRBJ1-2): SAVISQKPSRDICQRGTSLTIQCQVDSQVTMMFWYRQQPGQSLTLIATANQGSEATYESGFVIDKFPISRPNLTFSTLTVSNMSPEDSSIYLCSVDGTAQYGYTFGSGTRLTVV.

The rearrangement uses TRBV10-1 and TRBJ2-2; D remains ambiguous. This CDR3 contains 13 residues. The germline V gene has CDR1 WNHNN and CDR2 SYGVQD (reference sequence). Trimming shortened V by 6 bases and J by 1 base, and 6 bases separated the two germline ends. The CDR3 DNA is TGCGCCAGCAGGTCCCTGAACACCGGGGAGCTGTTTTTT. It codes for CASRSLNTGELFF.

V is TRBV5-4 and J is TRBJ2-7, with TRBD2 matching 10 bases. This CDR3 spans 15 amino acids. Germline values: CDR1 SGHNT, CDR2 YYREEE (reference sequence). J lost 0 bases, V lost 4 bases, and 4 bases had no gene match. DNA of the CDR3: TGTGCCAGCAGCGCACGGACTAGCGGCTCCTACGAGCAGTACTTC. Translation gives CASSARTSGSYEQYF.

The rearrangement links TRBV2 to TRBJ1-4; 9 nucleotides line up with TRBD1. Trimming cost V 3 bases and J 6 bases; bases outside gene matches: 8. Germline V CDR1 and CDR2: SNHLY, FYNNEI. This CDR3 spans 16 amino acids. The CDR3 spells CASSEAYRGLDEKLFF. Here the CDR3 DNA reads TGTGCCAGCAGTGAGGCTTACAGGGGGCTGGATGAAAAACTGTTTTTT.